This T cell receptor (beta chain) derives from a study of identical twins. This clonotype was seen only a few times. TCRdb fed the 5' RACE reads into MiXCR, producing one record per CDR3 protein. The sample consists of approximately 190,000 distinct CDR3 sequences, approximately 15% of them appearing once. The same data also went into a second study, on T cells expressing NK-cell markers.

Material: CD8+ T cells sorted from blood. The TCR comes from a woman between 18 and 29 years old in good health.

CDR3 DNA: TGTGCCAGCAGCTGGGTCAATGAGCAGTTCTTC. Its protein product is CASSWVNEQFF. The V call is TRBV11-2, the J call TRBJ2-1; D not certain. V lost 4 bases, J lost 6 bases, and 4 bases lay in between. The V gene's germline CDR1 is SGHAT and CDR2 FQNNGV. The CDR3 is 11 amino acids.